This entry lists 4 T cell receptor beta chains sequenced from one sample in a study of post-analysis software for immune sequencing data. Study-level points and caveats: Compared with controls, patients had more of roughly five TRBV segments, including TRBV5-6, TRBV5-1 and TRBV20-1.

Tagging with unique molecular identifiers was a feature of the TCR beta cDNA libraries. Each CDR3 protein gets one entry after TCRdb re-called the PCR reads with MiXCR. Altogether around 440,000 distinct CDR3 sequences are present, approximately 45% being singletons, with the ten largest covering 12%. These TCRs' antigens remain unknown. The sequencing input was blood. The receptors derive from a girl aged 10 to 17 with multiple sclerosis.

The chain recombines TRBV28 with TRBJ1-5; no firm D call. CDR1 and CDR2 (germline): MDHEN, SYDVKM. Trimming took off 10 bases at V and 2 bases at J, with 9 bases between the two ends. There are 12 residues in the CDR3. The CDR3 spells CATGRGNQPQHF. The DNA of the CDR3 is TGTGCCACCGGGCGTGGCAATCAGCCCCAGCATTTT.

The table lists this clonotype with a few counts. The chain has TRBV20-1 and TRBJ2-7, with D hard to call. The CDR3 covers 11 residues. Germline V gives CDR1 DFQATT, CDR2 SNEGSKA (reference sequence). The ends were cut back, 4 bases at V and 4 bases at J, with 8 bases in the middle. DNA for the CDR3: TGCAGTGCTATCTTCGGGTACGAGCAGTACTTC. It translates to CSAIFGYEQYF.

This chain joins TRBV28 and TRBJ2-3; tentatively, D is TRBD1 (6 bases). Germline CDR1 is MDHEN and CDR2 is SYDVKM. This CDR3 comprises 15 residues. Trimming stripped 4 bases from V and 3 bases from J, with 14 bases between. CDR3 sequence (DNA): TGTGCCAGCAGTTCCGGGGACACGGGTACAGATACGCAGTATTTT. Translation: CASSSGDTGTDTQYF.

As regards this clonotype: The junction shows a germline mismatch at one end, possibly a read error. This sequence joins TRBV4-3 and TRBJ2-7; D uncertain. The CDR3 spans 15 residues. CDR1 and CDR2 (germline): LGHNA, YSLEER. The CDR3 coding sequence is TGCGCCAGCAGCCAAGATTGGAGCTACTCCTACGAGCGGTACTTC. It translates to CASSQDWSYSYERYF.